Presented here are 12 T cell receptor beta chains from one specimen sequenced in a study of shared clonotypes between healthy human individuals. Clones were read by immunoSEQ multiplex PCR, and TCRdb kept only the in-frame ones, dropping some. The sample includes about 990,000 clones, around three quarters of them seen just once. The sequenced sample consisted of memory CD4+ T cells from PBMCs. Subset in this sample: CD45RA-negative fraction. These receptors were obtained from a man younger than 35 in good health. Some clones in this sample may be carry-over from other donors' samples.

The gene calls are TRBV5-6 and TRBJ2-2; 7 bases align to TRBD2. The CDR3 consists of 17 residues. Germline lookup yields CDR1 SGHDT and CDR2 YYEEEE. V lost 4 bases to trimming and J lost 6 bases; unmatched junction nucleotides: 15. The CDR3 here is CASSPFYVAGDAGELFF. In DNA form, the CDR3 reads TGTGCCAGCAGCCCCTTCTATGTCGCGGGAGACGCCGGGGAGCTGTTTTTT.

This chain uses TRBV7-2 with TRBJ2-1; 8 nucleotides match TRBD2. The V gene's germline CDR1 is SGHTA and CDR2 FQGNSA. The CDR3 runs to 15 residues. The junction had 10 bases not matched to a gene; V was cut back by 5 bases and J by 7 bases. CDR3 residues: CASSLTRLAGNEQFF. The CDR3 nucleotides read TGTGCCAGCAGCCTCACACGGCTAGCGGGTAATGAGCAGTTCTTC.

The CDR3 DNA follows: TGTGCCAGCAGCTTGGGACAGGGTGGCGAGCAGTACTTC. As protein: CASSLGQGGEQYF. The chain uses TRBV11-3 and TRBJ2-7, with 9 bases lining up with TRBD1. The CDR3 sequence is 13 residues long. Unmatched junction bases numbered 3, after V lost 3 bases and J lost 6 bases. The germline V gene encodes CDR1 SGHNT and CDR2 YENEEA.

V usage is TRBV5-1 and J usage is TRBJ2-1, with D possibly TRBD2 on 6 matching bases. The germline V and J ends were trimmed by 4 bases and 3 bases, with 11 bases remaining between them. The germline CDR1 and CDR2 sequences are SGHRS and YFSETQ. The length of the CDR3 is 14 residues. CDR3 sequence (DNA): TGCGCCAGCAGCGGCGGGAACGACTACAATGAGCAGTTCTTC. Its translation is CASSGGNDYNEQFF.

The chain joins TRBV7-8 to TRBJ2-7; D may match TRBD1 or TRBD2 (5 bases each). This CDR3 is 13 amino acids long. The V end was cut by 7 bases, the J end by 9 bases, with 19 bases between. Per the germline V gene, CDR1 is SGHVS and CDR2 is FQNEAQ. This CDR3 reads CASNPLVGDGQYF. As DNA, the CDR3 is TGTGCCAGCAACCCCCTCGTGGGGGACGGGCAGTACTTC.

This chain uses TRBV19 with TRBJ2-1; TRBD2 aligns across 13 bases. Germline CDR1 and CDR2: LNHDA and SQIVND (reference sequence). The ends lost 6 bases at V and 8 bases at J; junction bases unmatched: 4. This CDR3 has 14 residues. In nucleotides, the CDR3 is TGTGCCAGTAGCGGACTAGCGGGAGAGGATGAGCAGTTCTTC. It yields the protein CASSGLAGEDEQFF.

The genes are TRBV4-1 and TRBJ1-4; TRBD1 is a possible D gene (6 bases). The CDR3 extends over 15 amino acids. Between the trimmed V and J ends, which lost 5 bases and 0 bases, there was a span of 10 bases. Per the germline V gene, CDR1 is MGHRA and CDR2 is YSYEKL. CDR3 nucleotides: TGCGCCAGCAGCGTACAGGGTACAACTAATGAAAAACTGTTTTTT. Translated, it gives CASSVQGTTNEKLFF.

The chain combines TRBV7-3 with TRBJ2-3; TRBD2 aligns across 7 bases. The CDR3 extends over 15 amino acids. The trim removed 5 bases at V and 7 bases at J, leaving 12 bases unmatched. In germline, CDR1 is SGHTA, CDR2 FQGTGA. CDR3 coding DNA: TGTGCCAGCAGCCGCAGCGGGGCCCAGTCACATACGCAGTATTTT. It specifies CASSRSGAQSHTQYF. The entire variable domain, with the rest obtained from reference TRBV7-3 and TRBJ2-3, is as follows: GAGVSQTPSNKVTEKGKYVELRCDPISGHTALYWYRQSLGQGPEFLIYFQGTGAADDSGLPNDRFFAVRPEGSVSTLKIQRTERGDSAVYLCASSRSGAQSHTQYFGPGTRLTVL.

The rearrangement links TRBV7-9 to TRBJ1-6; D is unclear. Trimming took 3 bases from V and 2 from J, leaving 8 bases between them. CDR3 length: 15 residues. From germline, CDR1 is SEHNR and CDR2 FQNEAQ (reference sequence). The CDR3 protein is CASSFLSTYNSPLHF. CDR3 in DNA: TGTGCCAGCAGCTTCTTGAGCACCTATAATTCACCCCTCCACTTT.

The genes are TRBV15 and TRBJ1-2; maybe TRBD1 (6 bases). Germline loops: CDR1 LNHNV, CDR2 YYDKDF (reference sequence). Deletions cut 6 bases from V and 3 bases from J, with 14 bases between. The CDR3 runs to 14 residues. The DNA of the CDR3 is TGTGCCACCAGGACAGGTCGGGGGCACTATGGCTACACCTTC. Translated, it gives CATRTGRGHYGYTF.

As concerns this clone: Other DNA sequences within the sample encode an identical CDR3. The V gene is TRBV4-2, the J gene TRBJ2-1; the D is unclear. CDR1 LGHNA and CDR2 YNFKEQ come from the germline V gene. V gave up 3 bases and J gave up 6 bases, with 6 bases separating them. CDR3 size: 12 residues. DNA of the CDR3: TGTGCCAGCAGCCAGGGTCGCAATGAGCAGTTCTTC. This codes for CASSQGRNEQFF.

CDR3 region: CASSQSWTPGNIQYF. The CDR3 bases are TGTGCCAGCAGCCAAAGCTGGACCCCAGGCAACATTCAGTACTTC. The J gene is TRBJ2-4, the V gene TRBV5-4; no definite D call. CDR3 length: 15 amino acids. V lost 4 bases and J lost 7, with 18 bases in between. Germline V CDR1 and CDR2: SGHNT, YYREEE (reference sequence).